This T cell receptor (beta chain) originates from a study of cytomegalovirus exposure and HLA in healthy donors (dated by TCRdb to 2016 to 2017). Regarding the complete study: The 650 to 800 repertoires of the first cohort and the roughly 110 validation repertoires were produced on the same platform, according to a later analysis. To predict cytomegalovirus infection status, the study combined high-throughput TCR immunosequencing, statistical association of individual TCRs with disease status, and machine learning. A separate validation cohort of roughly 130 different subjects was used in addition to the 666-subject first cohort. The aim of the study was to test whether cataloging public T cell receptors could identify signatures of past pathogen exposure. Broader findings and caveats from the paper: It was suggested by the authors that the approach could potentially be generalized to other disease states and immunological phenotypes. Of the cluster scores, 90% to 95% were above 0 in a later analysis, which found that TCRs clustered in the first cohort also tended to co-occur in the 90 to 150 validation repertoires. The study gave a list of more than 150 TCR beta chains associated with cytomegalovirus. The classifier was reported to diagnose cytomegalovirus status with high specificity and sensitivity in both the original and validation cohorts. Most TCR sequences were observed very rarely across donors, whereas some public TCRs were present in many individuals. In vitro tests confirmed that a few of the cytomegalovirus-associated TCR beta chains recognize cytomegalovirus antigens. A later analysis lacked HLA typing for the validation cohort, so it scored co-occurrence in that cohort across all 110 or so repertoires.

Reading the germline V gene gives CDR1 SGHAT and CDR2 FQNNGV. The V and J ends are trimmed by 2 bases and 8 bases, leaving 4 bases between them. The CDR3 sequence holds 11 residues, the cysteine and phenylalanine included. Of all the DNA, just the CDR3 is kept, 33 bases in frame from base 1. On this clone itself: Its binding antigen is unknown. No quality values exist for individual bases; no much larger clone is one base distant.

The donors belonged to the validation cohort of around 110 subjects, which was separate from the approximately 660-subject first cohort. The library was made by the immunoSEQ multiplex PCR assay. The study's processing was this. A statistical classification framework was built for diagnosing cytomegalovirus status from the catalog of TCR beta chain sequences. TCRdb limited this immuneACCESS table to in-frame rearrangements with V and J called. A share of clones is missing; checked studies link under half to unresolved V genes, and the rest is unexplained. That table is the source of V, J and clone size, and D and trimming were worked out from the DNA. This sample lists some 130,000 clones; 75% to 90% were detected once. The ten top clones hold around 1.3% of the sample.

The V and J segments used are TRBV11-2 and TRBJ2-4, with no reliable assignment of the D segment. Sequenced: PBMCs. This TCR was recovered from a woman aged 18-30 years in good health and CMV-seronegative. The DNA reads TGTGCCAGCAGCTTATCGGACATTCAGTACTTC. Its protein product is CASSLSDIQYF.